Described below is a single TCR beta chain sequence and its context. Its cognate antigen is unknown. MiXCR was run by TCRdb on the multiplex PCR reads, yielding one entry per CDR3 protein. The sample yields tens of thousands of distinct CDR3 sequences, 60% to 80% seen once. This record comes from a study of breast tumors, draining lymph nodes, adjacent tissues. General observations from the study: Compared with lymph nodes, tumors were less diverse; compared with nontumor tissue, more. That most tumor T cells come from lymph nodes remained unproven. Luminal-like breast cancer showed significantly greater tumor-nontumor repertoire similarity than basal-like breast cancer did.

CDR3 length equals 14 residues. Per germline, CDR1 MGHDK and CDR2 SYGVNS. Trimming cost V 7 bases and J 7 bases; bases outside gene matches: 11. The chain links TRBV25-1 to TRBJ2-7, with TRBD1 matching over 9 bases. The receptor's source is a female donor with breast cancer. Some clones in this sample may be carry-over from other donors' samples. Sequences were obtained from breast tumor tissue. In DNA form, the CDR3 reads TGTGCCAGCAAAGCAGTTGGGACAGGGAGTGAGCAGTACTTC. It specifies CASKAVGTGSEQYF.